The 25 T cell receptor beta chains reported below all come from one sample, sequenced in a study of cytomegalovirus exposure and HLA in healthy donors. The PCR made use of 60 Vbeta and 13 Jbeta primers. Here immunoSEQ multiplex PCR was the method, and the copy in TCRdb shows in-frame clones only, minus some. The sample consists of about 280,000 clones, about 90% of them appearing once. The material sequenced was PBMCs. The receptors derive from a woman in her late teens or twenties in good health and CMV-seronegative.

Here the CDR3 reads CASIHSRDSYTGELFF. CDR3 bases: TGTGCCAGCATTCACTCAAGGGACAGTTACACCGGGGAGCTGTTTTTT. The chain combines TRBV6-5 with TRBJ2-2; 7 bases map to TRBD1. The CDR3 consists of 16 residues. Per the germline V gene, CDR1 is MNHEY and CDR2 is SVGAGI. The junction had 11 bases not matched to a gene; V was cut back by 7 bases and J by 3 bases.

This rearrangement joins TRBV5-1 to TRBJ1-2; D is unresolved. CDR1 and CDR2 from the germline V gene are SGHRS and YFSETQ. The CDR3 is 13 residues long. V lost 7 bases and J 4 bases, leaving 14 bases between the germline ends. CDR3 sequence reads: CASLEAPGYGYTF. DNA of the CDR3: TGCGCCAGCCTGGAGGCGCCGGGCTATGGCTACACCTTC. The whole variable domain, remainder taken from reference TRBV5-1 and TRBJ1-2, is KAGVTQTPRYLIKTRGQQVTLSCSPISGHRSVSWYQQTPGQGLQFLFEYFSETQRNKGNFPGRFSGRQFSNSRSEMNVSTLELGDSALYLCASLEAPGYGYTFGSGTRLTVV.

This clone was recorded once. This chain uses TRBV29-1 with TRBJ1-2; 8 bases are a match to TRBD1. This CDR3 has 17 residues. V shed 1 base and J 4 bases; nucleotides not matched to a gene: 14. The germline V gene encodes CDR1 SQVTM and CDR2 ANQGSEA. DNA for the CDR3: TGCAGCGTTGAAGGGTCCCGAGCGGCAGGGGGCTCCTATGGCTACACCTTC. It yields the protein CSVEGSRAAGGSYGYTF.

The V call is TRBV23-1, the J call TRBJ2-7; the match to TRBD1 covers 9 bases. TRBV23-1 is placed among ORFs of uncertain function. The CDR3 extends over 15 amino acids. With V trimmed by 6 bases and J by 7 bases, 13 bases remained unmatched. CDR3 DNA: TGCGCCAGCAGCCAAACGGGGACAGGGAAATATGAGCAGTACTTC. Translation: CASSQTGTGKYEQYF.

This chain links TRBV6-5 with TRBJ1-2; 9 bases align to TRBD1. Losses at the gene ends were 6 bases for V and 3 bases for J; bases not matched to a gene: 5. The germline gives CDR1 MNHEY, CDR2 SVGAGI. The CDR3 length is 14 residues. The CDR3 loop reads CASSWGQGYYGYTF. CDR3 in DNA: TGTGCCAGCAGCTGGGGACAGGGCTACTATGGCTACACCTTC.

The DNA of the CDR3 is TGTGCCAGCAGCTCCCGACAGGGGTCAGATGAAAAACTGTTTTTT. Its protein is CASSSRQGSDEKLFF. The chain links TRBV13 to TRBJ1-4, with 8 bases identical to TRBD1. This CDR3 region has 15 residues. Germline V gene data show CDR1 as PRHDT and CDR2 as FYEKMQ (reference sequence). V lost 4 bases, J lost 6 bases, and 7 bases stayed unmatched.

The chain joins TRBV5-1 to TRBJ2-1; 9 bases fit TRBD2. Germline V lookup: CDR1 SGHRS, CDR2 YFSETQ. The trim removed 7 bases at V and 3 bases at J, leaving 5 bases unmatched. The CDR3 has 14 amino acids. CDR3 region: CASEAGGDYNEQFF. Here the CDR3 DNA reads TGCGCCAGCGAAGCGGGGGGAGACTACAATGAGCAGTTCTTC.

The rearrangement links TRBV27 to TRBJ1-1, with TRBD1 as a possible D gene (5 bases). CDR3 size: 16 residues. Germline V gene data show CDR1 as MNHEY and CDR2 as SMNVEV (reference sequence). Trimming shortened V by 6 bases and J by 4 bases, and 21 bases separated the two germline ends. CDR3: CASSPEGASFFTEAFF. For the CDR3, the DNA is TGTGCCAGCAGCCCCGAAGGGGCCTCGTTCTTCACTGAAGCTTTCTTT.

The chain combines TRBV19 with TRBJ2-7, with 9 nucleotides matching TRBD1. This CDR3 has 16 residues. Germline CDR1 LNHDA, CDR2 SQIVND (reference sequence). V dropped 4 bases and J dropped 2; count of bases not matched to a gene: 9. The CDR3 here is CASSTKGTGIPYEQYF. CDR3 sequence (DNA): TGTGCCAGTAGTACTAAGGGGACAGGGATCCCCTACGAGCAGTACTTC.

This chain joins TRBV15 and TRBJ1-1, with D perhaps matching TRBD1 (6 bases). Germline lookup yields CDR1 LNHNV and CDR2 YYDKDF (reference sequence). This CDR3 spans 14 amino acids. V was clipped by 5 bases and J by 10 bases, with 20 bases between them. The CDR3 loop reads CATSPSRDIVLAFF. CDR3 DNA: TGTGCCACCAGCCCAAGCAGGGACATTGTTTTAGCTTTCTTT. The full variable domain, its missing parts supplied by reference TRBV15 and TRBJ1-1, is DAMVIQNPRYQVTQFGKPVTLSCSQTLNHNVMYWYQQKSSQAPKLLFHYYDKDFNNEADTPDNFQSRRPNTSFCFLDIRSPGLGDTAMYLCATSPSRDIVLAFFGQGTRLTVV.

This clone has only a few counts. The chain joins TRBV19 to TRBJ1-2; 9 bases agree with TRBD1. J gave up 7 bases and V 6 bases, and 12 bases lay outside the gene matches. Germline values: CDR1 LNHDA, CDR2 SQIVND (reference sequence). This CDR3 region has 15 residues. The chain's CDR3 is CASRWASTGGSGYTF. The CDR3 DNA reads as TGTGCCAGTAGATGGGCCTCTACAGGGGGCAGTGGCTACACCTTC.

The chain is built from TRBV14 and TRBJ1-4, with a weak D call TRBD1 (6 bases). Germline loops: CDR1 SGHDN, CDR2 FVKESK. CDR3 size: 14 residues. Trimming stripped 2 bases from V and 8 bases from J, with 12 bases between. CDR3 loop: CASSQTGIKEKLFF. CDR3 DNA: TGTGCCAGCAGCCAAACAGGGATCAAAGAAAAACTGTTTTTT.

The chain joins TRBV19 to TRBJ1-2; no definite D call. CDR1 and CDR2 from the germline V gene are LNHDA and SQIVND (reference sequence). The CDR3 has 14 amino acids. V gave up 8 bases and J gave up 1 base, with 14 bases separating them. The CDR3 bases are TGTGCCAGTGGCGACGGAGGCTTTAACTATGGCTACACCTTC. This sequence encodes CASGDGGFNYGYTF. Full variable domain (missing parts from reference TRBV19 and TRBJ1-2): DGGITQSPKYLFRKEGQNVTLSCEQNLNHDAMYWYRQDPGQGLRLIYYSQIVNDFQKGDIAEGYSVSREKKESFPLTVTSAQKNPTAFYLCASGDGGFNYGYTFGSGTRLTVV.

The V gene is TRBV7-2, the J gene TRBJ2-7; 7 bases line up with TRBD2. The germline CDR1 and CDR2 sequences are SGHTA and FQGNSA. The V segment lost 1 base and the J segment 0 bases; nucleotides outside the gene matches: 3. There are 15 residues in the CDR3. The CDR3 loop is CASSLVSGGSYEQYF. The CDR3, as DNA: TGTGCCAGCAGCTTAGTCTCGGGGGGCTCCTACGAGCAGTACTTC.

The rearrangement uses TRBV30 and TRBJ1-3; D remains ambiguous. CDR3 length equals 14 residues. Germline CDR1 is GTSNPN and CDR2 is SVGIG (reference sequence). The V end lost 5 bases, the J end lost 0 bases, and 11 bases lay between the germline ends. CDR3 loop: CAWRRNLSGNTIYF. CDR3 sequence (DNA): TGTGCCTGGCGCAGGAATCTCTCTGGAAACACCATATATTTT.

This clone was detected only once. V is TRBV19 and J is TRBJ2-1, with 13 bases matching TRBD2. Trimming took 3 bases from V and 6 from J; bases not matched to a gene: 8. Germline-derived CDR1 and CDR2 are LNHDA and SQIVND (reference sequence). The CDR3 has 17 residues. CDR3: CASSIGTSGGAANEQFF. Written as DNA, the CDR3 is TGTGCCAGTAGTATTGGAACTAGCGGGGGGGCTGCCAATGAGCAGTTCTTC.

This clone was counted a single time. V gene TRBV9 combines with J gene TRBJ2-7; possibly TRBD1 for D (6 bases). The CDR3 extends over 14 amino acids. Germline values: CDR1 SGDLS, CDR2 YYNGEE. V was trimmed by 3 bases and J by 9 bases, leaving 19 bases between them. CDR3 amino acids: CASSARQERGGQYF. The CDR3 nucleotides read TGTGCCAGCAGCGCACGACAGGAAAGAGGCGGGCAGTACTTC.

The chain carries TRBV19 and TRBJ2-5; 11 bases fit TRBD2. Germline values: CDR1 LNHDA, CDR2 SQIVND (reference sequence). V shed 3 bases, J shed 4 bases, and the junction held 4 bases outside the gene matches. The CDR3 covers 15 residues. CDR3 protein: CASSMGLAARETQYF. The CDR3 nucleotides read TGTGCCAGTAGTATGGGACTAGCGGCGAGAGAGACCCAGTACTTC.

This clone came up a few times. The chain combines TRBV29-1 with TRBJ2-3; 8 bases agree with TRBD2. V was clipped by 4 bases and J by 8 bases; unmatched bases: 17. This CDR3 has 16 residues. The germline V gene has CDR1 SQVTM and CDR2 ANQGSEA. The CDR3 is CSVVAAGGMAGVTQYF. CDR3 DNA sequence: TGCAGCGTTGTTGCGGCGGGGGGAATGGCGGGGGTTACGCAGTATTTT.

The CDR3 reads CAWSVALMNTEAFF. The CDR3, as DNA: TGTGCCTGGAGTGTAGCACTAATGAACACTGAAGCTTTCTTT. The V call is TRBV30, the J call TRBJ1-1; D unclear. Trimming removed 0 bases from V and 0 bases from J, with 8 bases in between. The CDR3 has 14 amino acids. The germline V gene has CDR1 GTSNPN and CDR2 SVGIG (reference sequence).

This chain links TRBV6-5 with TRBJ2-3, with 8 bases fitting TRBD2. The length of the CDR3 is 16 residues. V shed 1 base, J shed 5 bases, and the junction held 8 bases outside the gene matches. Germline V gene data show CDR1 as MNHEY and CDR2 as SVGAGI. The CDR3 DNA sequence: TGTGCCAGCAGTTACTTCGGGGGGGACGGAGGAGATACGCAGTATTTT. It is translated as CASSYFGGDGGDTQYF.

Only a few counts were recorded for this clone. This chain uses TRBV7-2 with TRBJ2-7; 9 nucleotides match TRBD2. V gave up 3 bases and J gave up 2 bases; unmatched junction bases: 5. Germline CDR1 is SGHTA and CDR2 is FQGNSA. There are 15 residues in the CDR3. The CDR3, as DNA: TGTGCCAGCAGCTTCCAAGCGGGGGGTACCTACGAGCAGTACTTC. Translated, it gives CASSFQAGGTYEQYF. Complete variable domain (other parts from reference TRBV7-2 and TRBJ2-7): GAGVSQSPSNKVTEKGKDVELRCDPISGHTALYWYRQSLGQGLEFLIYFQGNSAPDKSGLPSDRFSAERTGGSVSTLTIQRTQQEDSAVYLCASSFQAGGTYEQYFGPGTRLTVT.

The chain couples TRBV5-4 to TRBJ2-5; D might be TRBD1 (5 bases). Per the germline V gene, CDR1 is SGHNT and CDR2 is YYREEE (reference sequence). Trimming removed 5 bases from V and 2 bases from J, with 10 bases in between. The CDR3 has 13 residues. Here the CDR3 DNA reads TGTGCCAGCAGTTCCCCAGGGCAAGAGACCCAGTACTTC. It specifies CASSSPGQETQYF. The full variable domain, in which reference TRBV5-4 and TRBJ2-5 provide the parts outside the CDR3, is ETGVTQSPTHLIKTRGQQVTLRCSSQSGHNTVSWYQQALGQGPQFIFQYYREEENGRGNFPPRFSGLQFPNYSSELNVNALELDDSALYLCASSSPGQETQYFGPGTRLLVL.

This clone appeared a single time. This chain joins TRBV29-1 and TRBJ2-7, with D possibly matching TRBD1 (6 bases). V was shortened by 3 bases and J by 0 bases, with 12 bases between the two germline ends. The germline CDR1 and CDR2 sequences are SQVTM and ANQGSEA. This CDR3 region has 14 residues. In DNA, the CDR3 is TGCAGCGTTGAGGGGCTGGACAGCTCCTACGAGCAGTACTTC. Translated: CSVEGLDSSYEQYF.

The chain recombines TRBV5-6 with TRBJ2-7, with TRBD1 identical over 10 bases. Trimming cost V 3 bases and J 6 bases; bases outside gene matches: 6. This CDR3 contains 14 residues. CDR1 and CDR2 (germline): SGHDT, YYEEEE. The CDR3 coding sequence is TGTGCCAGCAGCTGGGGGACAGGGGTTGGCGAGCAGTACTTC. It encodes CASSWGTGVGEQYF. Full variable domain (missing parts from reference TRBV5-6 and TRBJ2-7): DAGVTQSPTHLIKTRGQQVTLRCSPKSGHDTVSWYQQALGQGPQFIFQYYEEEERQRGNFPDRFSGHQFPNYSSELNVNALLLGDSALYLCASSWGTGVGEQYFGPGTRLTVT.